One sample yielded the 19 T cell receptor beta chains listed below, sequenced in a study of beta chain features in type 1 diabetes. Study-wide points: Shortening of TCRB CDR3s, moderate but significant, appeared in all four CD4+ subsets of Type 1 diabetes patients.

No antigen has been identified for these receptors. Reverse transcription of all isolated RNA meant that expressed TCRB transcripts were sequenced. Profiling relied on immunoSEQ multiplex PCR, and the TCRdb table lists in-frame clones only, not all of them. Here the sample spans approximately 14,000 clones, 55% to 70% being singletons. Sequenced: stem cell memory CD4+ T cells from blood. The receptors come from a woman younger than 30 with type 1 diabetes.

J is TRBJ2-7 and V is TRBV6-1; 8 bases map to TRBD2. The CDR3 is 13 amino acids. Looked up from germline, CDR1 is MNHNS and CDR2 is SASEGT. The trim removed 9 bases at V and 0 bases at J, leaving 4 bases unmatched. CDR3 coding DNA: TGTGCCAGTTGCGGGAGGAACTCCTACGAGCAGTACTTC. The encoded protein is CASCGRNSYEQYF.

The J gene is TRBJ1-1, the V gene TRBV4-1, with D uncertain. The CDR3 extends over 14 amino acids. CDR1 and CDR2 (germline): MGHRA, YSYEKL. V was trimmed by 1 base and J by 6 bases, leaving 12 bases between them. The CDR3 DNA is TGCGCCAGCAGCCAAGTCTTCAGGTCAGCTGAAGCTTTCTTT. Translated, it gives CASSQVFRSAEAFF.

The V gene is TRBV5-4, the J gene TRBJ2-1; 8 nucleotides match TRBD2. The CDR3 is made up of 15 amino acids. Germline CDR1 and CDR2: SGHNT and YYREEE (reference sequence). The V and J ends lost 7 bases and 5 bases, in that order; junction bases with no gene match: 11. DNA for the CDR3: TGTGCCAGCCGCTCAAGGCGGGAGGTCGACAATGAGCAGTTCTTC. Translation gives CASRSRREVDNEQFF. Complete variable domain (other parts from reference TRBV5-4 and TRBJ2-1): ETGVTQSPTHLIKTRGQQVTLRCSSQSGHNTVSWYQQALGQGPQFIFQYYREEENGRGNFPPRFSGLQFPNYSSELNVNALELDDSALYLCASRSRREVDNEQFFGPGTRLTVL.

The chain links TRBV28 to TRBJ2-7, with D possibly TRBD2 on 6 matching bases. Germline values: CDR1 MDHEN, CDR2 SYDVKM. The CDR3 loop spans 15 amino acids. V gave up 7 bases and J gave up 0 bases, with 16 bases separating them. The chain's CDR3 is CASTLGGGTSYEQYF. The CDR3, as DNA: TGTGCCAGCACCTTAGGCGGCGGGACCTCCTACGAGCAGTACTTC.

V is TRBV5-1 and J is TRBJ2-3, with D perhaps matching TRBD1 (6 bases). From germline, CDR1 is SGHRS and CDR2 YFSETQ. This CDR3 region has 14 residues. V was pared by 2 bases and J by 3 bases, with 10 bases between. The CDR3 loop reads CASSFLTGTDTQYF. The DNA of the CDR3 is TGCGCCAGCAGCTTCCTTACAGGGACAGATACGCAGTATTTT.

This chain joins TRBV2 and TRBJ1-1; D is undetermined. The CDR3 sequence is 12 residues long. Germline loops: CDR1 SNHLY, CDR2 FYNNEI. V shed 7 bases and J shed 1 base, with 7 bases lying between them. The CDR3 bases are TGTGCCAGCAACCGACAGAACACTGAAGCTTTCTTT. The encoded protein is CASNRQNTEAFF.

DNA of the CDR3: TGTGCCAGCAGCGTAGGAATTAGCGGGAGTCTGGAGGCCCACGAGCAGTACTTC. This sequence encodes CASSVGISGSLEAHEQYF. The chain links TRBV9 to TRBJ2-7; the match to TRBD2 covers 9 bases. The junction had 15 bases not matched to a gene; V was cut back by 0 bases and J by 5 bases. The CDR3 sequence is 18 residues long. Germline V gives CDR1 SGDLS, CDR2 YYNGEE.

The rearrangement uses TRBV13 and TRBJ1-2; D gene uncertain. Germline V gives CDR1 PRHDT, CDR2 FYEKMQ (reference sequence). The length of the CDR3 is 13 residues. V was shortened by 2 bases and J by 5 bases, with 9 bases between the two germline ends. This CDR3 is CASSLYGLYGYTF. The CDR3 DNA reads TGTGCCAGCAGCTTATACGGTCTTTATGGCTACACCTTC.

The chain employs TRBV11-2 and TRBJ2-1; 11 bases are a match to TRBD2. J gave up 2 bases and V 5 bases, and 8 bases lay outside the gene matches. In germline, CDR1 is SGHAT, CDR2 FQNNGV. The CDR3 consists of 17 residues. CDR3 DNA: TGTGCCAGCAGCCCAACCCTTAGCGGGGGGGCCTACAATGAGCAGTTCTTC. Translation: CASSPTLSGGAYNEQFF.

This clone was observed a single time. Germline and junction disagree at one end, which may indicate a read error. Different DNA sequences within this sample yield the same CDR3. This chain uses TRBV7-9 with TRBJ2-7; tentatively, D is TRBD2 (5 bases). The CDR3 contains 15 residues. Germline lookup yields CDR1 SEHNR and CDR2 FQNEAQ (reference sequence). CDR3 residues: CASSLARAGSYEQYF. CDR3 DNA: TGTGCCAGCAGCTTAGCGCGGGCAGGCTCCTATGAGCAGTACTTC.

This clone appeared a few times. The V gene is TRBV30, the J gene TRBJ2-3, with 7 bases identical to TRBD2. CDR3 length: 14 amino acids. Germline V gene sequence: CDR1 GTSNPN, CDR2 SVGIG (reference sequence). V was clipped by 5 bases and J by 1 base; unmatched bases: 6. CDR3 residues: CAWRGAGGTDTQYF. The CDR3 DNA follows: TGTGCCTGGCGAGGGGCGGGAGGCACAGATACGCAGTATTTT.

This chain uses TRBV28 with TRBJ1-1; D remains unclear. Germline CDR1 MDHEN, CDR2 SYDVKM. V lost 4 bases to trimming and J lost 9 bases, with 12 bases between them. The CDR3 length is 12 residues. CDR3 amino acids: CASSYGEEQAFF. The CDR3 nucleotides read TGTGCCAGCAGTTACGGGGAAGAGCAAGCTTTCTTT.

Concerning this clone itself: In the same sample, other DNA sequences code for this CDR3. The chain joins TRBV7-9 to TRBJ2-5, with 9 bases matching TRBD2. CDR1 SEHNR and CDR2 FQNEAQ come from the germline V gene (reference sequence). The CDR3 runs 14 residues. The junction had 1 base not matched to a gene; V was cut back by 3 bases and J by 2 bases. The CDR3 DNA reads TGTGCCAGCAGCTTGGCGGGGGGGCAAGAGACCCAGTACTTC. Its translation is CASSLAGGQETQYF. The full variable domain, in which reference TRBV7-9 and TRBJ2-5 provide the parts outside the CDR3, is DTGVSQNPRHKITKRGQNVTFRCDPISEHNRLYWYRQTLGQGPEFLTYFQNEAQLEKSRLLSDRFSAERPKGSFSTLEIQRTEQGDSAMYLCASSLAGGQETQYFGPGTRLLVL.

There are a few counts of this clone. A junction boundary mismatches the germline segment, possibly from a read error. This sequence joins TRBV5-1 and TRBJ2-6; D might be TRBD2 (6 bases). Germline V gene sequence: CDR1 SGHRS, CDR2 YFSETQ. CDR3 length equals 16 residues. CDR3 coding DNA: TGCGCCAGCAGGGAGGGCCGAAACCCTGGGGTCAACGTCCTGACTTTC. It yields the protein CASREGRNPGVNVLTF.

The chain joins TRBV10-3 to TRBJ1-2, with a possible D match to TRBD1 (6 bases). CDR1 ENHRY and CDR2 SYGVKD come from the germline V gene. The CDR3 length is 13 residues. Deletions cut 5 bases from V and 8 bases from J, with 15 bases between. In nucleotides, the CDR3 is TGTGCCATCAGTCCTGAGGGGGTTAGCGGCTACACCTTC. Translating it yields CAISPEGVSGYTF.

In nucleotides, the CDR3 is TGTGCCAGCAGCTTCGGGACACACCCAAACGGGAAGTACAATGAGCAGTTCTTC. This sequence encodes CASSFGTHPNGKYNEQFF. The chain joins TRBV11-2 to TRBJ2-1, with D perhaps matching TRBD1 (6 bases). The germline V and J ends were trimmed by 3 bases and 4 bases, with 22 bases remaining between them. Germline V CDR1 and CDR2: SGHAT, FQNNGV. The CDR3 is made up of 18 amino acids.

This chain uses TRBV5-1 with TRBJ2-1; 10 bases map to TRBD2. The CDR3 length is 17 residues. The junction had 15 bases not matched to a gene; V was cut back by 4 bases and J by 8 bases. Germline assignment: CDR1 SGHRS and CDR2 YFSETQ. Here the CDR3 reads CASSPSGTSGKKDEQFF. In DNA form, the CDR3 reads TGCGCCAGCAGCCCGTCCGGAACTAGCGGGAAGAAGGATGAGCAGTTCTTC.

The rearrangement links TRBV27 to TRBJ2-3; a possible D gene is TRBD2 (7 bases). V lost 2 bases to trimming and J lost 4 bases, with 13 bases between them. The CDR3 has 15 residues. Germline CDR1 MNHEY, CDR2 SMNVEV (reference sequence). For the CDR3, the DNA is TGTGCCAGCAGTTTACGGTGGGGGGGCTCAGATACGCAGTATTTT. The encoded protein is CASSLRWGGSDTQYF.

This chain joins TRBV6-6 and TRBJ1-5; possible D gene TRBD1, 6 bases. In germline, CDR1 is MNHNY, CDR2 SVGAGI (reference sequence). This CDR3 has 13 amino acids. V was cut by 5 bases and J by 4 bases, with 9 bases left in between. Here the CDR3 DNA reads TGTGCCAGCAGTCGACAGGATAATCAGCCCCAGCATTTT. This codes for CASSRQDNQPQHF.